What follows are 8 T cell receptor beta chains derived from one specimen sequenced in a study of T cells in women clearing cervical HPV infection. The protocol was immunoSEQ multiplex PCR, while the TCRdb copy is restricted to in-frame clones and leaves out a portion. The sample includes roughly 9,000 clones. What was sequenced was blood buffy coat. Receptor source: a woman between 18 and 75 years old with a cervical HPV16 infection that either progressed to CIN3+ or cleared (not recorded which).

Turning to this clone: The CDR3 end lies 3 residues beyond the end of the read and is filled in from the germline J gene. The gene calls are TRBV6-1 and TRBJ2-3; D gene uncertain. This CDR3 is 15 amino acids long. With 3 bases removed from V and 0 bases from J, the gap between germline ends came to 10 bases. Germline V gene data show CDR1 as MNHNS and CDR2 as SASEGT. The DNA read from the CDR3 is TGTGCCAGCAGTGATAGAACTGGTAGCACAGATACG. Amino acid sequence: CASSDRTGSTDT. The CDR3 in full is CASSDRTGSTDTQYF.

Concerning this clone itself: The sequence runs out 3 residues before the end of the CDR3; the remainder is reconstructed from the germline J gene. The V and J genes are TRBV5-4 and TRBJ2-2, with D possibly TRBD1 on 6 matching bases. V was pared by 5 bases and J by 4 bases, with 15 bases between. This CDR3 contains 15 residues. Germline CDR1 and CDR2: SGHNT and YYREEE (reference sequence). CDR3 sequence reads: CASSSQGWGTGELFF. Incomplete CDR3 DNA: TGTGCCAGCAGTTCCCAGGGGTGGGGCACCGGGGAG.

Remarks on this clone: Read sequence stops 3 residues before the CDR3 end, and the germline J gene provides the missing end. V usage is TRBV29-1 and J usage is TRBJ1-3; D is possibly TRBD1 (5 bases). From germline, CDR1 is SQVTM and CDR2 ANQGSEA. The ends were cut back, 6 bases at V and 0 bases at J, with 9 bases in the middle. This CDR3 has 13 amino acids. The CDR3 loop reads CSVTGYSGNTIYF. The CDR3 DNA, read in part, is TGCAGCGTCACAGGATACTCTGGAAACACC.

Comment on this clone: Coverage ceases 3 residues before the CDR3 finishes, and the germline J gene fills in the end. The rearrangement links TRBV5-1 to TRBJ2-1; 13 bases line up with TRBD2. The J segment lost 8 bases and the V segment lost 0 bases, leaving 8 bases of the junction unmatched. The length of the CDR3 is 17 residues. Germline loops: CDR1 SGHRS, CDR2 YFSETQ. CDR3 DNA (partial): TGCGCCAGCAGCTTGGAACTAGCGGGGGGGCCCGGCGATGAG. It specifies CASSLELAGGPGDE. The full CDR3 sequence reads CASSLELAGGPGDEQFF.

Turning to this clone: The read comes to an end 3 residues before the CDR3 does, leaving the germline J gene to fill in the end. The J gene is TRBJ2-5, the V gene TRBV29-1, with 9 bases matching TRBD1. Trimming took 4 bases from V and 4 from J; bases not matched to a gene: 1. The CDR3 spans 12 residues. CDR1 SQVTM and CDR2 ANQGSEA come from the germline V gene. This CDR3 is CSVGGQGETQYF. CDR3 DNA (partial): TGCAGCGTTGGGGGACAGGGAGAGACC.

Worth noting for this clone: The sequenced fragment ends 3 residues before the CDR3 boundary, so the rest is inferred from the germline J gene. This chain joins TRBV5-1 and TRBJ2-2, with 9 bases lining up with TRBD1. The germline V gene has CDR1 SGHRS and CDR2 YFSETQ. The CDR3 totals 15 residues. The J segment lost 4 bases and the V segment lost 1 base, leaving 2 bases of the junction unmatched. The part of the CDR3 DNA that was read is TGCGCCAGCAGCTTGAAGACAGGGGGCACCGGGGAG. Its translation is CASSLKTGGTGE. The whole CDR3 is CASSLKTGGTGELFF.

A note on this clone: The read ends 3 residues early relative to the CDR3; the germline J gene fills the gap. This chain uses TRBV20-1 with TRBJ2-7; a possible D gene is TRBD1 (6 bases). The V end lost 6 bases, the J end lost 3 bases, and 18 bases lay between the germline ends. The CDR3 totals 14 residues. Looked up from germline, CDR1 is DFQATT and CDR2 is SNEGSKA (reference sequence). CDR3 DNA (partial): TGCAGTGCCACTCGGACAGATCGGGGCTACGAG. Amino acid sequence: CSATRTDRGYE. The whole CDR3 region reads CSATRTDRGYEQYF.

A remark on this clone: The read terminates 3 residues before the CDR3 end, so the remaining end is supplied by the germline J gene. The V call is TRBV6-1, the J call TRBJ1-2; 8 bases are shared with TRBD1. CDR1 is MNHNS and CDR2 is SASEGT in the germline V gene. Unmatched junction bases numbered 10, after V lost 2 bases and J lost 2 bases. The CDR3 totals 17 residues. The DNA read from the CDR3 is TGTGCCAGCAGTGAATGGACAGGGTATGATGTGAACTATGGC. Encoded protein: CASSEWTGYDVNYG. The CDR3 reads in full as CASSEWTGYDVNYGYTF.